What follows are 7 T cell receptor beta chains derived from one specimen sequenced in a study of T cells in Graves' hyperthyroidism and ophthalmopathy. Template material for amplifying TCR beta CDR3 regions consisted of RNA transcripts. First-round RT-PCR of the TCR CDR3 relied on the HTBI primer set. MiXCR, applied by TCRdb to the multiplex PCR reads, yields one record per CDR3 protein. The sample lists about 610,000 distinct CDR3 sequences, roughly 46% occurring once. The sequenced material came from peripheral blood or thyroid tissue (not recorded which). These receptors were collected from a woman between 18 and 29 years old with Graves' hyperthyroidism.

This clonotype was recorded at least ten times. This chain connects TRBV6-6 to TRBJ2-7; D is tentatively TRBD1 or TRBD2 (6 bases each). The CDR3 sequence is 14 residues long. V was clipped by 1 base and J by 1 base, with 8 bases between them. The germline V gene has CDR1 MNHNY and CDR2 SVGAGI (reference sequence). The CDR3 sequence: CASSYWGASYEQYF. CDR3 DNA sequence: TGTGCCAGCAGTTACTGGGGGGCGTCCTACGAGCAGTACTTC.

The chain couples TRBV2 to TRBJ2-7, with 8 bases fitting TRBD1. The V and J ends lost 9 bases and 7 bases, in that order; junction bases with no gene match: 8. The length of the CDR3 is 12 residues. The V gene's germline CDR1 is SNHLY and CDR2 FYNNEI. For the CDR3, the DNA is TGTGCCAGTGTGCCAGGGGGCAATGAGCAGTACTTC. Translated: CASVPGGNEQYF.

This clonotype was counted many times. This chain uses TRBV9 with TRBJ1-1; D call uncertain. Germline CDR1 and CDR2: SGDLS and YYNGEE. The ends were cut back, 0 bases at V and 7 bases at J, with 13 bases in the middle. The CDR3 sequence is 14 residues long. CDR3 protein: CASSVGVSSIEAFF. DNA for the CDR3: TGTGCCAGCAGCGTAGGTGTCAGTTCGATTGAAGCTTTCTTT.

This clonotype has ten or more counts. The chain carries TRBV13 and TRBJ1-1; D perhaps matches TRBD1 (5 bases). CDR1 PRHDT and CDR2 FYEKMQ come from the germline V gene (reference sequence). The length of the CDR3 is 14 residues. V was cut by 5 bases and J by 0 bases, with 10 bases left in between. The DNA of the CDR3 is TGTGCCAGCAGCCCACCACAGGTGAACACTGAAGCTTTCTTT. Residues: CASSPPQVNTEAFF.

The genes are TRBV25-1 and TRBJ2-7, with D possibly matching TRBD1 (5 bases). CDR3 size: 13 residues. Germline lookup yields CDR1 MGHDK and CDR2 SYGVNS. Trimming pared 2 bases from V and 6 bases from J, leaving 11 bases between. CDR3 protein: CASSEGASAEQYF. CDR3 coding DNA: TGTGCCAGCAGTGAAGGGGCATCGGCCGAGCAGTACTTC.

This clonotype was observed a few times. The V call is TRBV6-6, the J call TRBJ2-7; 8 bases map to TRBD2. Germline CDR1 is MNHNY and CDR2 is SVGAGI (reference sequence). This CDR3 contains 17 residues. V lost 8 bases and J lost 0; bases outside the gene matches: 15. The CDR3 reads CASSLSLTSAPSYEQYF. The CDR3 DNA reads TGTGCCAGCTCACTCTCCTTGACTAGCGCACCCTCCTACGAGCAGTACTTC.

This clonotype was observed a single time. This may stem from a read error, because a much larger clone lies one nucleotide away. The V gene is TRBV12-3 or TRBV12-4, the J gene TRBJ1-2; D call uncertain. The V and J ends lost 5 bases and 3 bases respectively, with 13 bases between them. CDR3 length equals 14 residues. The CDR3 region is CASSHIGPDYGYTF. DNA for the CDR3: TGTGCCAGCAGTCACATTGGCCCCGACTATGGCTACACCTTC.